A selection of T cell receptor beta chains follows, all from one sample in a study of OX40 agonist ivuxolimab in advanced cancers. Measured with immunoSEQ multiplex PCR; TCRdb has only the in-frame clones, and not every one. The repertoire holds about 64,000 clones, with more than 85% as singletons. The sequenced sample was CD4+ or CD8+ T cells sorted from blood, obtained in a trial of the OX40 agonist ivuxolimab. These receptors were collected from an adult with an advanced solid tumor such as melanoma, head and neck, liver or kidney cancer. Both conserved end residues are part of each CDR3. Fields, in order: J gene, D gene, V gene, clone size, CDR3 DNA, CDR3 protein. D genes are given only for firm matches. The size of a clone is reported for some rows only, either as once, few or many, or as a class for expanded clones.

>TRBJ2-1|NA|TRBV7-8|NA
TGTGCCAGCAGCTTAGTAGCACTATACAATGAGCAGTTCTTC
CASSLVALYNEQFF
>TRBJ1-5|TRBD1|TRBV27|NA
TGTGCCAGCAGTCCACCCGGGACAGGGGGAGATAGCAATCAGCCCCAGCATTTT
CASSPPGTGGDSNQPQHF
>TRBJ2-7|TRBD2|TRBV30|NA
TGTGCCTGGAGTCCTCGGACTAGCGGACCCTACGAGCAGTACTTC
CAWSPRTSGPYEQYF
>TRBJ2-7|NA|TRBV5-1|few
TGCGCCAGCAGCTTGGGAGGGCAGGGGCTGTACTTC
CASSLGGQGLYF
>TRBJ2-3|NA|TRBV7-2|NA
TGTGCCAGCAGCTACCGGCCGGGGTCAGATACGCAGTATTTT
CASSYRPGSDTQYF
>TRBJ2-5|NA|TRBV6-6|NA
TGTGCCAGCACGGGGACTCTCCCCGGTGAGACCCAGTACTTC
CASTGTLPGETQYF
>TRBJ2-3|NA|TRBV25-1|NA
TGTGCCAGCAGTGAATACAGGGAGTACACAGATACGCAGTATTTT
CASSEYREYTDTQYF
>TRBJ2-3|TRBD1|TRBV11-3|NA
TGTGCCAGCAGCCGAGCCACCCCGGGACAGGGGATCACGCAGTATTTT
CASSRATPGQGITQYF
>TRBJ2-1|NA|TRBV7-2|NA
TGTGCCAGCAGCTTAGCGGTAACAGTCCATGAGCAGTTCTTC
CASSLAVTVHEQFF
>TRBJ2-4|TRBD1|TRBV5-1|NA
TGCGCCAGCAGCTTGGCCGACACCGGACAGGTAGCCAAAAACATTCAGTACTTC
CASSLADTGQVAKNIQYF
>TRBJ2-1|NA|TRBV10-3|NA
TGTGCCATCTCAAAACTGGACGAATACAATGAGCAGTTCTTC
CAISKLDEYNEQFF
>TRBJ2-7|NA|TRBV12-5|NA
TGTGCTAGTGGACCTACCCAGGAGTACTCCTACGAGCAGTACTTC
CASGPTQEYSYEQYF
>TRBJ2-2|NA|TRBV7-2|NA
TGTGCCAGCAGTCCAGGAGTACCCGGGGAGCTGTTTTTT
CASSPGVPGELFF
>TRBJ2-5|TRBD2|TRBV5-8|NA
TGTGCCAGCAGCCCTGGCGCTAGCGGGGTTCCGGCGGGGGAGACCCAGTACTTC
CASSPGASGVPAGETQYF
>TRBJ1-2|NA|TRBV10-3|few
TGTGCCATCAGTGAGCCGGGGGAACGGAGTGGCTACACCTTC
CAISEPGERSGYTF
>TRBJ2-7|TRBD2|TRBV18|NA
TGTGCCAGCTCACCAAGGGAGGGGGAGCAGTACTTC
CASSPREGEQYF
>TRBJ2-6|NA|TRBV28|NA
TGTGCCAGCAGTTCGCCGGTTGGTGGGGCCAACGTCCTGACTTTC
CASSSPVGGANVLTF
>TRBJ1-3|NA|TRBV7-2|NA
TGTGCCAGCAGCGCAGATTACGCTGGAAACACCATATATTTT
CASSADYAGNTIYF
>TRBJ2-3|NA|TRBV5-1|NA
TGCGCCAGCAGCTTGGTCTCGCTGGAAAGCACAGATACGCAGTATTTT
CASSLVSLESTDTQYF
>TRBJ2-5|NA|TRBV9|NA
TGTGCCAGCAGCGTAGCTATAGGGGCGGGATCCCCTCTTGGGACCCAGTACTTC
CASSVAIGAGSPLGTQYF
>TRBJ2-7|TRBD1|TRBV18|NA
TGTGCCAGCTCACCGCCAGGGGGCGTGTACGAGCAGTACTTC
CASSPPGGVYEQYF
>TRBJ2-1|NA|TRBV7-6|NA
TGTGCCAGCAGCAATAGGCGGGCACTTAACAATGAGCAGTTCTTC
CASSNRRALNNEQFF
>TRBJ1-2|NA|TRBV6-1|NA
TGTGCCAGCTCCAAGGGGATAGGGAACGGTGGCTACACCTTC
CASSKGIGNGGYTF
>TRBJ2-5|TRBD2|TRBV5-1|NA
TGCGCCAGCACCACAACTAGCGGGAGTGGGGAGACCCAGTACTTC
CASTTTSGSGETQYF
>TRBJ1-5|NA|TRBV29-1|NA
TGCAGCGTTGGCAACGGGGGCAATCAGCCCCAGCATTTT
CSVGNGGNQPQHF
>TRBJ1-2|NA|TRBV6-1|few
TGTGCCAGCAGACAGGGAAGCCTGACCTATGGCTACACCTTC
CASRQGSLTYGYTF
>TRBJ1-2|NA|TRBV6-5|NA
TGTGCCAGCAGTCAGGGAGCCTATGGCTACACCTTC
CASSQGAYGYTF
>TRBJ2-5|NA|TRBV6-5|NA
TGTGCCAGCCGGTCAGGAGGCGAGACCCAGTACTTC
CASRSGGETQYF
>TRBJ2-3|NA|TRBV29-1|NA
TGCAGCCAAAGTGAGGCTGGTGCAGATACGCAGTATTTT
CSQSEAGADTQYF
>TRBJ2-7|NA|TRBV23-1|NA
TGCGCCAGCAGTCAATCGGAGGGCTACGAGCAGTACTTC
CASSQSEGYEQYF
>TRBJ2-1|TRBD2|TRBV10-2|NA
TGCGCCACAATAGCGGGAGAATGGAATGAGCAGTTCTTC
CATIAGEWNEQFF
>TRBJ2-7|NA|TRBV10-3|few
TGTGCCATCAGTGACCTAGCCCTTCGCTACGAGCAGTACTTC
CAISDLALRYEQYF
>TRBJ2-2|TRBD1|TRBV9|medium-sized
TGTGCCAGCAGCGGGGGACAGGGGGAGTCCGGGGAGCTGTTTTTT
CASSGGQGESGELFF
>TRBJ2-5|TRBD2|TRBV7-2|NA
TGTGCCAGCAGCCGGACTAGCGGGAGTCTCTCGGGTGAGACCCAGTACTTC
CASSRTSGSLSGETQYF
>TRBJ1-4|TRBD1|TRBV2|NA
TGTGCCAGCAGTGAAGGTCAGGGGGCGGCTAATGAAAAACTGTTTTTT
CASSEGQGAANEKLFF
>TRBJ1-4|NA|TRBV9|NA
TGTGCCAGCAGCGTCCCGACAGGCCACGGGGATGAAAAACTGTTTTTT
CASSVPTGHGDEKLFF
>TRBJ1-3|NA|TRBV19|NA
TGTGCCAGTCTCTCCGGCAGTTTCGGAAACACCATATATTTT
CASLSGSFGNTIYF
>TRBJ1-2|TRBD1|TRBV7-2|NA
TGTGCCAGCAGCCAAAGGACAGGGGGCGCGTCGGACTATGGCTACACCTTC
CASSQRTGGASDYGYTF
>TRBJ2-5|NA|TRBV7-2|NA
TGTGCCAGCAGCTTCGACCCCGCCAGGGGGGTCCAAGAGACCCAGTACTTC
CASSFDPARGVQETQYF
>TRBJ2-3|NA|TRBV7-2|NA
TGTGCCAGCAGCCCCGAGTGGGGCACAGATACGCAGTATTTT
CASSPEWGTDTQYF
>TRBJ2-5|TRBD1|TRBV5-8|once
TGTGCCAGCAGCTTGGACAGGGGGAGGCAAGAGACCCAGTACTTC
CASSLDRGRQETQYF
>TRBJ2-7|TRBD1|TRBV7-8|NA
TGTGCCAGCAGCTTACTCGGGACAGTGGAGTCCTACGAGCAGTACTTC
CASSLLGTVESYEQYF
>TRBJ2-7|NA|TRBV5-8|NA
TGTGCCAGCAGCCCAGGAGGTTTGCAGTACTTC
CASSPGGLQYF
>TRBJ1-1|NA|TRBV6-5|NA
TGTGCCAGCGAAAGGGCCCTGAACACTGAAGCTTTCTTT
CASERALNTEAFF
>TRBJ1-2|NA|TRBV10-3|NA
TGTGCCATCAGCCTGACCGGGGGTGATGGCTACACCTTC
CAISLTGGDGYTF
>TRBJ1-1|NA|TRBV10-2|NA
TGCGCCAGCAGCGCCCCGGTTTCGAACACTGAAGCTTTCTTT
CASSAPVSNTEAFF
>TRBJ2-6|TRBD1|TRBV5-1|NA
TGCGCCAGCAGCTTAAGGCGGACAGGGACTTCCTCTGGGGCCAACGTCCTGACTTTC
CASSLRRTGTSSGANVLTF